Listed below are T cell receptor beta chains from one sample, sequenced in a study of post-analysis software for immune sequencing data. Using its own MiXCR run on the PCR reads, TCRdb lists one record per CDR3 protein. The sample has roughly 600,000 distinct CDR3 sequences; 44% are singletons. The sample consisted of blood. The receptors derive from a girl aged 5 to 17 with multiple sclerosis. The CDR3 runs from the conserved cysteine through the conserved F or W. A D gene is named only where the DNA matches it firmly. Rows may omit the clone size; those that give it use once, few, many or a size class.

J: TRBJ2-1
V: TRBV12-3/TRBV12-4
size: NA
length: 17
D: TRBD2
DNA: TGTGCCAGCAGTCGGACTAGCGGGAGGGGGTTAAACAATGAGCAGTTCTTC
CDR3: CASSRTSGRGLNNEQFF

J: TRBJ2-7
V: TRBV10-3
size: few
length: 16
D: NA
DNA: TGTGCCATCAGTGAACTTGTGACGCTACAGACCTACGAGCAGTACTTC
CDR3: CAISELVTLQTYEQYF

J: TRBJ1-1
V: TRBV7-9
size: NA
length: 13
D: NA
DNA: TGTGCCAGCAGCTTAAAGCTAATGACTGAAGCTTTCTTT
CDR3: CASSLKLMTEAFF

J: TRBJ2-5
V: TRBV12-3/TRBV12-4
size: NA
length: 15
D: TRBD2
DNA: TGTGCCAGCAGCCCACCTAGCGGGGGGCCGGAGACCCAGTACTTC
CDR3: CASSPPSGGPETQYF

J: TRBJ1-5
V: TRBV6-6
size: few
length: 14
D: TRBD1
DNA: TGTGCCAGCATCGACAGGGTCATTGATCAGCCCCAGCATTTT
CDR3: CASIDRVIDQPQHF

J: TRBJ2-7
V: TRBV12-3/TRBV12-4
size: few
length: 14
D: TRBD2
DNA: TGTGCCAGTTTGTCCACGGGAGGCGCCTACGAGCAGTACTTC
CDR3: CASLSTGGAYEQYF

J: TRBJ2-7
V: TRBV20-1
size: NA
length: 14
D: NA
DNA: TGCAGTGCTAAGGACGGGACTCACTCCTACGAGCAGTACTTC
CDR3: CSAKDGTHSYEQYF

J: TRBJ2-2
V: TRBV6-5
size: NA
length: 13
D: NA
DNA: TGTGCCAGTAGTGCTATAAGCACCGGGGAGCTGTTTTTT
CDR3: CASSAISTGELFF

J: TRBJ2-3
V: TRBV12-3/TRBV12-4
size: NA
length: 14
D: NA
DNA: TGTGCCAGCAGTTTTTGGGGGAGCACAGATACGCAGTATTTT
CDR3: CASSFWGSTDTQYF

J: TRBJ1-2
V: TRBV29-1
size: few
length: 13
D: NA
DNA: TGCAGCGTTGAAATTTCGGCAGGGGATGGCTACACCTTC
CDR3: CSVEISAGDGYTF

J: TRBJ2-1
V: TRBV5-1
size: NA
length: 19
D: TRBD2
DNA: TGCGCCAGCAGCTTGGCCCTCCTCGTAGCGGGAACGGTCTACAATGAGCAGTTCTTC
CDR3: CASSLALLVAGTVYNEQFF

J: TRBJ2-1
V: TRBV12-3/TRBV12-4
size: NA
length: 13
D: TRBD2
DNA: TGTGCCACCCGAGCTAGCGGTCCCAATGAGCAGTTCTTC
CDR3: CATRASGPNEQFF

J: TRBJ1-1
V: TRBV29-1
size: few
length: 12
D: NA
DNA: TGCAGCACCCCGGGACGGAACACTGAAGCTTTCTTT
CDR3: CSTPGRNTEAFF

J: TRBJ2-5
V: TRBV29-1
size: NA
length: 13
D: TRBD2
DNA: TGCAGCGTTCGATGGAGGGGAGGGGAGACCCAGTACTTC
CDR3: CSVRWRGGETQYF

J: TRBJ2-1
V: TRBV12-3/TRBV12-4
size: NA
length: 15
D: TRBD2
DNA: TGTGCCAGCACCCTGGGACTAGCGGAGTACAATGAGCAGTTCTTC
CDR3: CASTLGLAEYNEQFF

J: TRBJ2-7
V: TRBV3-1
size: few
length: 14
D: NA
DNA: TGTGCCAGCAGCCCAGAACCCCGACTCCACGAGCAGTACTTC
CDR3: CASSPEPRLHEQYF

J: TRBJ2-3
V: TRBV25-1
size: NA
length: 13
D: NA
DNA: TGTGCCAGCAGTGATGAATCAGGGGATACGCAGTATTTT
CDR3: CASSDESGDTQYF

J: TRBJ1-6
V: TRBV5-6
size: few
length: 14
D: TRBD1
DNA: TGTGCCAGCAGCTCGGGACAGTCCTATTCACCCCTCCACTTT
CDR3: CASSSGQSYSPLHF

J: TRBJ2-1
V: TRBV25-1
size: NA
length: 12
D: NA
DNA: TGTGCCACCTCTTCCAGCACCAATGAGCAGTTCTTC
CDR3: CATSSSTNEQFF

J: TRBJ1-2
V: TRBV29-1
size: NA
length: 13
D: NA
DNA: TGCAGCGTTGAAACTCAGTCCCTATGGAGCTACACCTTC
CDR3: CSVETQSLWSYTF

J: TRBJ1-5
V: TRBV4-1
size: NA
length: 15
D: NA
DNA: TGCGCCAGCAGCCAAGGGGCGAATAGCAATCAGCCCCAGCATTTT
CDR3: CASSQGANSNQPQHF

J: TRBJ2-7
V: TRBV5-1
size: NA
length: 16
D: TRBD1
DNA: TGCGCCAGCAGGTTGGGTACCGGGACAGGGACCTACGAGCAGTACTTC
CDR3: CASRLGTGTGTYEQYF

J: TRBJ2-1
V: TRBV27
size: few
length: 14
D: NA
DNA: TGTGCCAGCATGCCCGGGACGGCATACAATGAGCAGTTCTTC
CDR3: CASMPGTAYNEQFF

J: TRBJ1-1
V: TRBV6-6
size: NA
length: 14
D: NA
DNA: TGTGCCAGCGGCGAAACACGACGCGGCACTGAAGCTTTCTTT
CDR3: CASGETRRGTEAFF

J: TRBJ2-3
V: TRBV5-1
size: NA
length: 15
D: NA
DNA: TGCGCCAGCAACCTACGGGACTTCAGCAGGGATACGCAGTATTTT
CDR3: CASNLRDFSRDTQYF

J: TRBJ2-1
V: TRBV2
size: NA
length: 13
D: NA
DNA: TGTGCCAGCAGTGAGACAGCCTACAATGAGCAGTTCTTC
CDR3: CASSETAYNEQFF

J: TRBJ1-2
V: TRBV5-6
size: few
length: 13
D: NA
DNA: TGTGCCAGCAGCTTGAGAAGGGGAGATGGCTACACCTTC
CDR3: CASSLRRGDGYTF

J: TRBJ2-6
V: TRBV4-2
size: NA
length: 19
D: NA
DNA: TGTGCCAGCAGCCAAGATACAGCTAGTAGAGTCTCTGGGGCCAACGTCCTGACTTTC
CDR3: CASSQDTASRVSGANVLTF

J: TRBJ2-3
V: TRBV5-1
size: NA
length: 16
D: NA
DNA: TGCGCCAGCAGCGAACGACCAAGCGGGAGCACAGATACGCAGTATTTT
CDR3: CASSERPSGSTDTQYF

J: TRBJ1-4
V: TRBV4-1
size: NA
length: 14
D: NA
DNA: TGCGCCAGCAGCCAAGGGGAATCTAATGAAAAACTGTTTTTT
CDR3: CASSQGESNEKLFF

J: TRBJ1-2
V: TRBV12-3/TRBV12-4
size: NA
length: 14
D: NA
DNA: TGTGCCAGCAGTTTAGCCAGGAGTAACTATGGCTACACCTTC
CDR3: CASSLARSNYGYTF

J: TRBJ2-3
V: TRBV29-1
size: NA
length: 15
D: NA
DNA: TGCAGCGTTTGCCAAACCATAGGGGTACCAGATACGCAGTATTTT
CDR3: CSVCQTIGVPDTQYF

J: TRBJ1-1
V: TRBV12-3/TRBV12-4
size: NA
length: 12
D: NA
DNA: TGTGCCAGCAGTTTACCGCGGGGGCCGGCTTTCTTT
CDR3: CASSLPRGPAFF

J: TRBJ1-2
V: TRBV3-1
size: NA
length: 13
D: NA
DNA: TGTGCCAGCAGCCAGGGACGGGGAAACGGCTACACCTTC
CDR3: CASSQGRGNGYTF

J: TRBJ1-2
V: TRBV6-5
size: NA
length: 17
D: NA
DNA: TGTGCCAGCAGTTACTCGGGTCGAACGCAGGGGTATAATGGCTACACCTTC
CDR3: CASSYSGRTQGYNGYTF

J: TRBJ1-2
V: TRBV11-2
size: NA
length: 13
D: TRBD1
DNA: TGTGCCAGCAGCTCCGGGACAGGGTTTGGCTACACCTTC
CDR3: CASSSGTGFGYTF

J: TRBJ2-7
V: TRBV20-1
size: few
length: 15
D: NA
DNA: TGCAGTGCTAGAGATCCCACCGGGAGTAAAAACGAGCAGTACTTC
CDR3: CSARDPTGSKNEQYF

J: TRBJ2-1
V: TRBV7-9
size: NA
length: 15
D: NA
DNA: TGTGCCAGCAGTCCACCGGGACATAACGACAATGAGCAGTTCTTC
CDR3: CASSPPGHNDNEQFF

J: TRBJ2-7
V: TRBV28
size: NA
length: 14
D: NA
DNA: TGTGCCAGCAGTATAGGTTGGGAAGCTTACGAGCAGTACTTC
CDR3: CASSIGWEAYEQYF

J: TRBJ1-2
V: TRBV20-1
size: NA
length: 13
D: NA
DNA: TGCAGTGCTAGGAAAGCACACGACTATGGCTACACCTTC
CDR3: CSARKAHDYGYTF

J: TRBJ2-5
V: TRBV5-1
size: NA
length: 14
D: NA
DNA: TGCGCCAGCAGTTCGAGCTGGTACCAAGAGACCCAGTACTTC
CDR3: CASSSSWYQETQYF

J: TRBJ2-3
V: TRBV12-3/TRBV12-4
size: NA
length: 16
D: NA
DNA: TGTGCCAGCAGCTCTCTCCGGGACACCCGCACAGATACGCAGTATTTT
CDR3: CASSSLRDTRTDTQYF

J: TRBJ2-7
V: TRBV6-2/TRBV6-3
size: NA
length: 15
D: TRBD1
DNA: TGTGCCAGCAGTAAACTCGGGACAGAGGGCTACGAGCAGTACTTC
CDR3: CASSKLGTEGYEQYF

J: TRBJ2-5
V: TRBV29-1
size: few
length: 11
D: NA
DNA: TGCAGCGTTGGCGAAAGAGAGACCCAGTACTTC
CDR3: CSVGERETQYF

J: TRBJ2-6
V: TRBV7-2
size: many
length: 14
D: NA
DNA: TGTGCCAGCACCTCGTTGGGGGGGGCCAACGTCCTGACTTTC
CDR3: CASTSLGGANVLTF

J: TRBJ2-5
V: TRBV29-1
size: NA
length: 11
D: NA
DNA: TGCAGCGTTGAAGCCATAGGGACCCAGTACTTC
CDR3: CSVEAIGTQYF

J: TRBJ1-4
V: TRBV10-3
size: NA
length: 14
D: NA
DNA: TGTGCCATCAGCCACGGGGGGAGCAATGAAAAACTGTTTTTT
CDR3: CAISHGGSNEKLFF

J: TRBJ2-7
V: TRBV29-1
size: NA
length: 13
D: NA
DNA: TGCAGCGGTCAGGTGGGGTCCCCGGGGGAGCAGTACTTC
CDR3: CSGQVGSPGEQYF

J: TRBJ2-1
V: TRBV12-3/TRBV12-4
size: NA
length: 12
D: TRBD1
DNA: TGTGCCAGCAGCAAAACAGGGGGAAAGCAGTTCTTC
CDR3: CASSKTGGKQFF

J: TRBJ2-3
V: TRBV4-1
size: few
length: 15
D: NA
DNA: TGCGCCAGCAGCCAAGAGTACAGGGAGGCAGATACGCAGTATTTT
CDR3: CASSQEYREADTQYF

J: TRBJ2-7
V: TRBV3-1
size: NA
length: 16
D: TRBD2
DNA: TGTGCCAGCAGCGGGGGACTAGCGGGCCCCTCCTACGAGCAGTACTTC
CDR3: CASSGGLAGPSYEQYF

J: TRBJ2-5
V: TRBV20-1
size: NA
length: 13
D: NA
DNA: TGCAGTGCTAGCTCGGACGATCAAGAGACCCAGTACTTC
CDR3: CSASSDDQETQYF

J: TRBJ2-3
V: TRBV3-1
size: NA
length: 16
D: NA
DNA: TGTGCCAGCAGCCTACAAAGTAGCGCTAGCACAGATACGCAGTATTTT
CDR3: CASSLQSSASTDTQYF

J: TRBJ2-7
V: TRBV5-1
size: NA
length: 16
D: NA
DNA: TGCGCCAGCACCCGAGACTTGGGGCGGGGCCACAATGAGCAGTACTTC
CDR3: CASTRDLGRGHNEQYF